Shown below are 6 T cell receptor beta chains from a single sample sequenced in a study of cytomegalovirus exposure and HLA in healthy donors. The data were produced by immunoSEQ multiplex PCR, yet TCRdb's version contains in-frame clones alone and is incomplete. The table records some 130,000 clones, approximately 87% of them present only once. The specimen sequenced was PBMCs. The receptors derive from a man younger than 35 in good health and CMV-seronegative.

The chain is built from TRBV2 and TRBJ2-1; 8 bases align to TRBD1. Per germline, CDR1 SNHLY and CDR2 FYNNEI. The ends lost 9 bases at V and 5 bases at J; junction bases unmatched: 15. There are 16 residues in the CDR3. CDR3: CASRGGQGVLDNEQFF. In DNA, the CDR3 is TGTGCCAGTCGGGGTGGACAGGGAGTTTTAGACAATGAGCAGTTCTTC.

CDR3 DNA sequence: TGTGCCAGCAGCTTAATGACTAGCGGGGGTGAGCAGTTCTTC. It translates to CASSLMTSGGEQFF. This chain connects TRBV7-9 to TRBJ2-1, with 12 bases that match TRBD2. V shed 2 bases and J 9 bases; nucleotides not matched to a gene: 2. The CDR3 is 14 residues long. Per germline, CDR1 SEHNR and CDR2 FQNEAQ (reference sequence).

The chain joins TRBV6-1 to TRBJ2-1; D not resolved. Trimming took off 4 bases at V and 4 bases at J, with 17 bases between the two ends. CDR1 is MNHNS and CDR2 is SASEGT in the germline V gene. This CDR3 contains 16 residues. The CDR3 coding sequence is TGTGCCAGCAGTGGGTGGCGGCCTAAGTCTTACAATGAGCAGTTCTTC. Its translation: CASSGWRPKSYNEQFF.

The chain is built from TRBV7-9 and TRBJ2-3; D remains ambiguous. With 1 base removed from V and 1 base from J, the gap between germline ends came to 12 bases. Per the germline V gene, CDR1 is SEHNR and CDR2 is FQNEAQ (reference sequence). The length of the CDR3 is 16 residues. The CDR3 region is CASSLGILPGTDTQYF. In nucleotides, the CDR3 is TGTGCCAGCAGCTTAGGAATACTGCCTGGCACAGATACGCAGTATTTT.

V usage is TRBV4-1 and J usage is TRBJ1-5, with 7 bases aligning to TRBD1. Germline CDR1 MGHRA, CDR2 YSYEKL. The V segment lost 1 base and the J segment 7 bases; nucleotides outside the gene matches: 7. This CDR3 is 15 amino acids long. CDR3 nucleotide sequence: TGCGCCAGCAGCCAAGCGACAGGGTCAGCGCAGCCCCAGCATTTT. It encodes CASSQATGSAQPQHF.

The rearrangement joins TRBV19 to TRBJ2-7, with D possibly TRBD2 on 6 matching bases. Trimming stripped 5 bases from V and 1 base from J, with 24 bases between. The length of the CDR3 is 18 residues. The germline gives CDR1 LNHDA, CDR2 SQIVND (reference sequence). CDR3 nucleotides: TGTGCCAGTAGTTGGATCCATCCCGTGTCTAGCGAATCCTACGAGCAGTACTTC. It codes for CASSWIHPVSSESYEQYF. The entire variable domain, with the rest obtained from reference TRBV19 and TRBJ2-7, is as follows: DGGITQSPKYLFRKEGQNVTLSCEQNLNHDAMYWYRQDPGQGLRLIYYSQIVNDFQKGDIAEGYSVSREKKESFPLTVTSAQKNPTAFYLCASSWIHPVSSESYEQYFGPGTRLTVT.